This TCR beta chain was captured by sequencing in a study of T cells in Graves' hyperthyroidism and ophthalmopathy. About this clonotype itself: This may stem from a read error, because a much larger clone lies one nucleotide away. The CDR3 end shows no conserved phenylalanine or tryptophan, and so a read error is likely.

Amplification yielded TCR beta CDR3 regions, with RNA transcripts as the source. The TCR CDR3 was amplified in a first-round RT-PCR using the HTBI primer set. TCRdb re-called the multiplex PCR reads through MiXCR, storing one row per CDR3 protein. The sample has 500,000 to 750,000 distinct CDR3 sequences; roughly 46% are singletons. Germline V gene lookup returns CDR1 DFQATT and CDR2 SNEGSKA (reference sequence). CDR3 length: 15 residues. The TCR comes from a woman aged 18-29 years with Graves' hyperthyroidism. The sequenced sample consisted of peripheral blood or thyroid tissue (not recorded which). The V gene is TRBV20-1, the J gene TRBJ2-1, with D maybe TRBD1 (6 bases). The tail of the sequence fits TRBJ2-7 better, so the J call may be wrong. The CDR3 DNA is TGCAGTGCTGACCCCGGACAGAGTGCGAGCCACGAGCAGTACCTC. This sequence encodes CSADPGQSASHEQYL.